This T cell receptor (beta chain) came from a study of T cell repertoires in cytomegalovirus infection. Study background: As its CMV epitopes, the study selected recently identified HLA-C-restricted and well-studied HLA-B-restricted targets. CMV infection and matching HLA type were both indicated by public TCR beta signatures.

V dropped 1 base and J dropped 4 bases, with 11 bases sitting between them. In germline, CDR1 is MNHNY, CDR2 SVGAGI (reference sequence). CDR3 length: 15 amino acids. Via MiXCR, TCRdb re-called the reads, giving one row per CDR3 protein. In the table there are about 310,000 distinct CDR3 sequences, approximately 25% of which are singletons. This clonotype was detected ten times or more. Its antigen is as yet unknown. The chain recombines TRBV6-6 with TRBJ1-5; a weak D match, TRBD1 (5 bases). The clonotype comes from a human donor in good health (CMV status not recorded). Some clones in this sample may be carry-over from other donors' samples. The sample in question was cultured PBMCs, obtained from culture after CMV antigen stimulation. CDR3 amino acids: CASSYLRQSNQPQHF. The CDR3 coding sequence is TGTGCCAGCAGTTACTTAAGACAGAGTAATCAGCCCCAGCATTTT.